The rows below give T cell receptor beta chains drawn from one sample of a study of cytomegalovirus exposure and HLA in healthy donors. TCRdb's table, derived via immunoSEQ multiplex PCR, lists solely in-frame clones and lacks some. The table includes roughly 120,000 clones, less than 80% detected once. Material for sequencing was PBMCs. The receptor source for this set is a woman in her 30s in good health and CMV-seronegative. Each CDR3 is given with its conserved first and last residue. A D gene is named only where the DNA matches it firmly. Clone sizes are given selectively: once, few, many, or a class where the clone is expanded.

TRBJ2-1	15	once	TRBD1	TRBV28	CASSLGDRTFDEQFF	TGTGCCAGCAGTTTAGGGGACAGGACCTTCGATGAGCAGTTCTTC
TRBJ2-5	14	NA	NA	TRBV5-1	CASSLGTVQETQYF	TGCGCCAGCAGCTTGGGGACAGTACAAGAGACCCAGTACTTC
TRBJ1-1	13	few	NA	TRBV10-3	CAINQQENTEAFF	TGTGCCATCAACCAACAAGAGAACACTGAAGCTTTCTTT
TRBJ2-3	18	NA	NA	TRBV12-2	CASRLKLASRSSTDTQYF	TGTGCAAGTCGCTTAAAACTAGCCAGTAGGTCTAGCACAGATACGCAGTATTTT
TRBJ2-2	16	NA	TRBD2	TRBV5-1	CASKKLAGDNTGELFF	TGCGCCAGCAAGAAACTAGCGGGAGATAACACCGGGGAGCTGTTTTTT
TRBJ1-2	15	NA	NA	TRBV5-1	CASSPGGLLYYGYTF	TGCGCCAGCAGCCCCGGGGGGCTTCTTTACTATGGCTACACCTTC
TRBJ1-2	17	NA	TRBD1	TRBV5-6	CASSLDPMTGGNYGYTF	TGTGCCAGCAGCTTGGACCCGATGACAGGGGGAAACTATGGCTACACCTTC
TRBJ1-5	14	NA	NA	TRBV5-1	CASSLDNPDQPQHF	TGCGCCAGCAGCTTAGACAACCCCGATCAGCCCCAGCATTTT
TRBJ2-5	14	NA	TRBD2	TRBV6-6	CASSYRGGQETQYF	TGTGCCAGCAGTTACCGCGGGGGACAAGAGACCCAGTACTTC
TRBJ1-1	15	NA	NA	TRBV7-9	CASSVLRTSNTEAFF	TGTGCCAGCAGCGTTCTTCGGACATCGAACACTGAAGCTTTCTTT
TRBJ2-7	13	few	TRBD1	TRBV28	CASSLTGTYEQYF	TGTGCCAGCAGTCTGACAGGGACCTACGAGCAGTACTTC
TRBJ1-1	13	NA	TRBD1	TRBV6-5	CASSVRTGGEAFF	TGTGCCAGCAGTGTCCGGACAGGGGGTGAAGCTTTCTTT
TRBJ2-1	16	NA	TRBD2	TRBV11-1	CASSLAAERELDEQFF	TGTGCCAGCAGCTTAGCCGCAGAGCGGGAGCTAGATGAGCAGTTCTTC
TRBJ1-2	13	NA	NA	TRBV5-1	CASSLGTSYGYTF	TGCGCCAGCAGCTTGGGAACGAGTTATGGCTACACCTTC
TRBJ2-3	19	NA	TRBD1	TRBV5-8	CASSLDKRDRVVSTDTQYF	TGTGCCAGCAGCTTGGACAAGAGAGACAGGGTCGTTAGCACAGATACGCAGTATTTT
TRBJ1-2	16	NA	TRBD1	TRBV27	CASRTRTGEMNYGYTF	TGTGCCAGCAGGACAAGGACAGGGGAAATGAACTATGGCTACACCTTC
TRBJ2-3	18	once	TRBD2	TRBV5-1	CASSVRTSGRLFTDTQYF	TGCGCCAGCAGCGTGAGGACTAGCGGGAGACTTTTCACAGATACGCAGTATTTT
TRBJ1-5	16	NA	NA	TRBV11-2	CASSSVLGGNNQPQHF	TGTGCCAGCAGCTCGGTACTCGGAGGGAACAATCAGCCCCAGCATTTT
TRBJ2-7	15	few	TRBD1	TRBV5-1	CASSLGGQGADEQYF	TGCGCCAGCAGCTTGGGGGGACAGGGGGCCGACGAGCAGTACTTC
TRBJ2-7	13	NA	TRBD1	TRBV18	CASSPGTDGEQYF	TGTGCCAGCTCACCAGGGACAGACGGCGAGCAGTACTTC
TRBJ1-6	20	NA	TRBD1	TRBV7-3	CASSPSRGTGFVFNNSPLHF	TGTGCCAGCAGCCCATCCCGCGGGACAGGGTTTGTTTTTAATAATTCACCCCTCCACTTT
TRBJ1-2	14	few	TRBD1	TRBV6-5	CASSYEDRNYGYTF	TGTGCCAGCAGTTACGAGGACAGGAACTATGGCTACACCTTC
TRBJ1-3	15	few	NA	TRBV2	CASSEGLVSGNTIYF	TGTGCCAGCAGTGAGGGGCTTGTGTCCGGAAACACCATATATTTT
TRBJ1-2	13	NA	NA	TRBV27	CASSLQGIDGYTF	TGTGCCAGCAGTTTACAGGGGATTGATGGCTACACCTTC
TRBJ2-3	13	few	NA	TRBV5-6	CASSLAGTDTQYF	TGTGCCAGCAGCTTGGCGGGGACAGATACGCAGTATTTT
TRBJ1-1	13	NA	NA	TRBV5-1	CASSLSAGTEAFF	TGCGCCAGCAGCCTCTCGGCAGGCACTGAAGCTTTCTTT
TRBJ1-1	16	few	TRBD1	TRBV5-1	CASSLERFTGDTEAFF	TGCGCCAGCAGCTTGGAGAGGTTTACAGGGGACACTGAAGCTTTCTTT
TRBJ2-1	18	NA	TRBD1	TRBV4-1	CASSQDGGTGKTYNEQFF	TGCGCCAGCAGCCAAGACGGAGGGACAGGGAAGACCTACAATGAGCAGTTCTTC
TRBJ1-3	15	few	NA	TRBV12-5	CASGFPTDSGNTIYF	TGTGCTAGTGGTTTTCCGACAGACTCTGGAAACACCATATATTTT
TRBJ2-7	16	NA	NA	TRBV18	CASSPPLMVRSYEQYF	TGTGCCAGCTCACCACCTTTGATGGTGCGCTCCTACGAGCAGTACTTC
TRBJ2-3	17	NA	TRBD2	TRBV4-2	CASSQDSGTTSTDTQYF	TGTGCCAGCAGCCAAGATTCCGGGACTACTAGCACAGATACGCAGTATTTT
TRBJ1-2	14	NA	TRBD1	TRBV25-1	CASTRTGNYYGYTF	TGTGCCAGCACCAGGACAGGGAACTACTATGGCTACACCTTC
TRBJ2-5	16	NA	TRBD1	TRBV15	CATSRRDRGHQETQYF	TGTGCCACCAGCAGGCGGGACAGGGGGCATCAAGAGACCCAGTACTTC
TRBJ1-1	12	NA	NA	TRBV6-1	CASRRINTEAFF	TGTGCCAGCAGGCGGATCAACACTGAAGCTTTCTTT
TRBJ1-1	17	once	NA	TRBV4-1	CASSRIAGTLVEPEAFF	TGCGCCAGCAGCCGGATTGCCGGGACTCTCGTTGAGCCTGAAGCTTTCTTT
TRBJ2-4	12	few	NA	TRBV7-6	CASSPGGNIQYF	TGTGCCAGCAGCCCAGGGGGGAACATTCAGTACTTC
TRBJ2-7	14	NA	NA	TRBV7-8	CASTWGSGTYEQYF	TGTGCCAGCACCTGGGGTAGCGGAACCTACGAGCAGTACTTC
TRBJ2-1	15	NA	TRBD2	TRBV7-9	CASSPRAGGYNEQFF	TGTGCCAGCAGCCCTCGAGCGGGAGGCTACAATGAGCAGTTCTTC
TRBJ2-1	15	NA	TRBD2	TRBV11-3	CASSTGLAGANEQFF	TGTGCCAGCAGCACCGGACTAGCGGGAGCCAATGAGCAGTTCTTC
TRBJ2-5	15	NA	NA	TRBV7-9	CASSLVAAYQETQYF	TGTGCCAGCAGCTTAGTAGCGGCCTACCAAGAGACCCAGTACTTC
TRBJ2-1	13	once	NA	TRBV9	CASSVSTRGEQFF	TGTGCCAGCAGCGTCTCTACAAGGGGTGAGCAGTTCTTC
TRBJ2-1	16	NA	TRBD2	TRBV2	CASSEVRTSGRPRGFF	TGTGCCAGCAGTGAAGTTAGGACTAGCGGGAGGCCTCGTGGTTTCTTC
TRBJ2-7	13	few	NA	TRBV10-2	CASRDFSSYEQYF	TGCGCCAGCAGGGACTTTAGCTCCTACGAGCAGTACTTC
TRBJ1-2	13	NA	NA	TRBV6-6	CASSPGQNYGYTF	TGTGCCAGCAGCCCTGGACAGAACTATGGCTACACCTTC
TRBJ2-7	13	NA	NA	TRBV29-1	CSVEHGTSYEQYF	TGCAGCGTTGAACACGGGACATCCTACGAGCAGTACTTC
TRBJ2-7	13	NA	NA	TRBV14	CASSLTGSYEQYF	TGTGCCAGCAGCCTTACAGGTTCCTACGAGCAGTACTTC
TRBJ2-1	14	NA	TRBD2	TRBV7-2	CASSLTSGGDEQFF	TGTGCCAGCAGCTTAACTAGCGGGGGGGATGAGCAGTTCTTC
TRBJ1-5	13	NA	TRBD1	TRBV28	CASSSGTDVPQHF	TGTGCCAGCAGTTCCGGGACAGATGTGCCCCAGCATTTT